This TCR beta chain was sequenced in a study of blood T cells in healthy people across ages. Study results and limitations: Strongly correlated with naive T cell percentage was TCR beta diversity.

Together with a sample-barcoded 5' primer, a J-beta primer mix was included in a second PCR lasting about 7 to 11 cycles. TCRdb reprocessed the 5' RACE reads with MiXCR, giving one entry per CDR3 protein. Seen here are 1.5 million to 1.8 million distinct CDR3 sequences, less than 45% observed once, and the top ten hold approximately 4%. This clonotype showed up just a few times. Its antigen is currently unknown. Trimming shortened V by 2 bases and J by 3 bases, and 14 bases separated the two germline ends. The CDR3 consists of 15 residues. Germline lookup yields CDR1 MNHNS and CDR2 SASEGT. The sequence came from a woman between 18 and 29 years old in good health. Input material: blood. The chain couples TRBV6-1 to TRBJ2-7, with a weak D call TRBD1 (6 bases). CDR3 region: CASSERQGLFYEQYF. The CDR3, as DNA: TGTGCCAGCAGTGAAAGGCAGGGGTTGTTCTACGAGCAGTACTTC.